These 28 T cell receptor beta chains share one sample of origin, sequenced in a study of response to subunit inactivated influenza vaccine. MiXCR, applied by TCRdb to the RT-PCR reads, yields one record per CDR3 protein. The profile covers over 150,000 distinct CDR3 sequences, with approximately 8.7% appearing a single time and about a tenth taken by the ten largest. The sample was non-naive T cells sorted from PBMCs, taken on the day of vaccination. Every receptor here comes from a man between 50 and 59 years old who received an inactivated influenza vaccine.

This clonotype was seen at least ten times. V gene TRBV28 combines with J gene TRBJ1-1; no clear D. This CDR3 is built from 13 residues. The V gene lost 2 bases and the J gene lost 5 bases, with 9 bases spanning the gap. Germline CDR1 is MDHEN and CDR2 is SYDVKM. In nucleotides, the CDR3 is TGTGCCAGCAGTTTAAGAGGGTTTACTGAAGCTTTCTTT. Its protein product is CASSLRGFTEAFF.

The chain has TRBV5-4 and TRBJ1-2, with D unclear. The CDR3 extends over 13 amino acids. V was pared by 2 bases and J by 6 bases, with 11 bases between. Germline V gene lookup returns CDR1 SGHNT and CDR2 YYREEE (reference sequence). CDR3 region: CASSLPQPNGYTF. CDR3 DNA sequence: TGTGCCAGCAGCTTACCCCAACCCAATGGCTACACCTTC.

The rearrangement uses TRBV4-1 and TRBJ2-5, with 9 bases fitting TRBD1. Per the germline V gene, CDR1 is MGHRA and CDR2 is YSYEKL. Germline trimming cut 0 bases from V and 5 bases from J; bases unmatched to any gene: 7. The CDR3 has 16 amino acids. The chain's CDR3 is CASSQESYRGLETQYF. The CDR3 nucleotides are TGCGCCAGCAGCCAAGAATCTTACAGGGGGCTTGAGACCCAGTACTTC.

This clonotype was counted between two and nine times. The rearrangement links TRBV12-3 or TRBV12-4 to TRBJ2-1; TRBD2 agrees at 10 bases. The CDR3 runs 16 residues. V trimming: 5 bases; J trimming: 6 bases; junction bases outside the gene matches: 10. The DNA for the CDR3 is TGTGCCAGCAGTATCTTGGAGCGGGGGGGCAGCAATGAGCAGTTCTTC. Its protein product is CASSILERGGSNEQFF.

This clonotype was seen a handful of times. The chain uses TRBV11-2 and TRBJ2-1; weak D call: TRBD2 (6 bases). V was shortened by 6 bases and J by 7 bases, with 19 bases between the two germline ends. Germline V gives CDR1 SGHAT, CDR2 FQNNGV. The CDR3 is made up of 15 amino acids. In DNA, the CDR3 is TGTGCCAGCAGAAGCTTACGGGGGAAACGGAATGAGCAGTTCTTC. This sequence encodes CASRSLRGKRNEQFF.

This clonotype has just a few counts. The CDR3 DNA reads TGTGCCAGCAGCCAAGATCCAGGGTTGTACGAGGTCGGGGAGCTGTTTTTT. This gives the protein CASSQDPGLYEVGELFF. J is TRBJ2-2 and V is TRBV4-2, with D perhaps matching TRBD1 (5 bases). Deletions cut 0 bases from V and 7 bases from J, with 18 bases between. This CDR3 spans 17 amino acids. Germline V lookup: CDR1 LGHNA, CDR2 YNFKEQ.

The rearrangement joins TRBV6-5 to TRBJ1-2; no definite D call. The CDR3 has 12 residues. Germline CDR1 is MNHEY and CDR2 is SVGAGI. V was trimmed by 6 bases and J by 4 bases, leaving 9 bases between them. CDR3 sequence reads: CASRRMGYGYTF. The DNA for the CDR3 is TGTGCCAGCAGACGAATGGGCTATGGCTACACCTTC.

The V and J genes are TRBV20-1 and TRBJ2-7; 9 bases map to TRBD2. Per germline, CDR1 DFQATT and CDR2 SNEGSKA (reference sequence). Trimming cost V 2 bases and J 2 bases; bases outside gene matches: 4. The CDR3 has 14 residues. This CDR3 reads CSARTIAGAYEQYF. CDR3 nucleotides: TGCAGTGCTAGAACAATAGCGGGAGCCTACGAGCAGTACTTC.

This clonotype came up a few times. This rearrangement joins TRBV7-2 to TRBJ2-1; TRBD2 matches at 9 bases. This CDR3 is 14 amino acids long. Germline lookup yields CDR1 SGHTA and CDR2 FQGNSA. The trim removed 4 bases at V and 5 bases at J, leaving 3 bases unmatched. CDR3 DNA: TGTGCCAGCAGCTCCATAGCGGGAGACAATGAGCAGTTCTTC. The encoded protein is CASSSIAGDNEQFF.

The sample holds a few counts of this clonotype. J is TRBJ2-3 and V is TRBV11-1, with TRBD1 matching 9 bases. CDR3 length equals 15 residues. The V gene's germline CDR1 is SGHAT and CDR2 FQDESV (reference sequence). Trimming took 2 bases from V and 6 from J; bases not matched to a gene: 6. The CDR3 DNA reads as TGTGCCAGCAGCTTAACGACAGGGGGATTTGATACGCAGTATTTT. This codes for CASSLTTGGFDTQYF.

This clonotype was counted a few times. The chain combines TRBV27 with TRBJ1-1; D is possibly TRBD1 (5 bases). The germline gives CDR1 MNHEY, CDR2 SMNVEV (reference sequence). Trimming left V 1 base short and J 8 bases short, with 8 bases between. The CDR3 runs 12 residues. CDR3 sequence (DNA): TGTGCCAGCAGTTTATTGGGGCAAGAAGCTTTCTTT. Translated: CASSLLGQEAFF.

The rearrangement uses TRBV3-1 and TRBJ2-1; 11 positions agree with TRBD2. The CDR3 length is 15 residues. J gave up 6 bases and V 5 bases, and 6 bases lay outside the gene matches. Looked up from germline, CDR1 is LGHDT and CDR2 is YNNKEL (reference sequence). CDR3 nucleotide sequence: TGTGCCAGCAGCATGGGACTAGCGGTGCGCAATGAGCAGTTCTTC. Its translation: CASSMGLAVRNEQFF.

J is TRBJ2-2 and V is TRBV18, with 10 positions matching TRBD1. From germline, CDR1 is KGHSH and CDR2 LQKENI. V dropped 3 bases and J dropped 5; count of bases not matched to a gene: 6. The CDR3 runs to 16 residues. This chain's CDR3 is CASSPTVGQGTGELFF. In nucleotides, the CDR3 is TGTGCCAGCTCACCTACCGTGGGACAGGGGACCGGGGAGCTGTTTTTT. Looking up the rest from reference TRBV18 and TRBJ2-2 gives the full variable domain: NAGVMQNPRHLVRRRGQEARLRCSPMKGHSHVYWYRQLPEEGLKFMVYLQKENIIDESGMPKERFSAEFPKEGPSILRIQQVVRGDSAAYFCASSPTVGQGTGELFFGEGSRLTVL.

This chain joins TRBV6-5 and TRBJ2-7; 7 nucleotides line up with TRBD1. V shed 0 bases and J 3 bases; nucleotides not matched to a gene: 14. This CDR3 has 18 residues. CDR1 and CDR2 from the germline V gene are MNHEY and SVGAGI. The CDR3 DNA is TGTGCCAGCAGTTACTCCCGAATTTTCGGGACAGCCAACTACGAGCAGTACTTC. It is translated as CASSYSRIFGTANYEQYF.

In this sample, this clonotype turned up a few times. CDR3 loop: CASSLDADRGHGYTF. In DNA, the CDR3 is TGTGCCAGCAGCTTAGACGCGGACAGGGGCCATGGCTACACCTTC. V gene TRBV7-2 combines with J gene TRBJ1-2; 9 bases are a match to TRBD1. Per germline, CDR1 SGHTA and CDR2 FQGNSA. J lost 6 bases, V lost 1 base, and 6 bases had no gene match. The CDR3 is 15 amino acids.

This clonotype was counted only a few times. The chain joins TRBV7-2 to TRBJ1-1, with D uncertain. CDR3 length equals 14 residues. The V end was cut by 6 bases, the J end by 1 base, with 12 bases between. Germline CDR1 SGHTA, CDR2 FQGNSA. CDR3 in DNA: TGTGCCAGCAGTCCTCAGGTGAGGAACACTGAAGCTTTCTTT. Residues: CASSPQVRNTEAFF.

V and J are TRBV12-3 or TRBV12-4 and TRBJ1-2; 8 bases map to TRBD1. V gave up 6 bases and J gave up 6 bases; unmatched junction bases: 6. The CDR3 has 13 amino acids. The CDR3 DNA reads TGTGCCAGCAGACAACCAGGGGGCGATGGCTACACCTTC. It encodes CASRQPGGDGYTF.

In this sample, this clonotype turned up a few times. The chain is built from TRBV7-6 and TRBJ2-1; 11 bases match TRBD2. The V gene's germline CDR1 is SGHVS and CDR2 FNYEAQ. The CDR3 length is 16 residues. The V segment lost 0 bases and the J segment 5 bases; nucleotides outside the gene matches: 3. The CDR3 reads CASSLAALAGDNEQFF. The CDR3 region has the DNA TGTGCCAGCAGCTTAGCAGCACTAGCGGGAGACAATGAGCAGTTCTTC.

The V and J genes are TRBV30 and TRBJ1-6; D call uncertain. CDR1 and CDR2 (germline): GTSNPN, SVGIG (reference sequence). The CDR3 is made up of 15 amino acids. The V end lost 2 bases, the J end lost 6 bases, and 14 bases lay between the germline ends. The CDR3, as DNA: TGTGCCTGGAGTTTCGAGAGGAGATTTAATTCACCCCTCCACTTT. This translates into CAWSFERRFNSPLHF.

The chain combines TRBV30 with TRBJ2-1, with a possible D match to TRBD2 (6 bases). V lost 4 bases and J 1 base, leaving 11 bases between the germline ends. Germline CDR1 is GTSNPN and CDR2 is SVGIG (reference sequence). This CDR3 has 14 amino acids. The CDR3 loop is CAWNLAKSYNEQFF. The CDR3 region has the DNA TGTGCCTGGAATCTAGCGAAATCCTACAATGAGCAGTTCTTC. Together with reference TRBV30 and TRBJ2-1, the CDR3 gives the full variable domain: SQTIHQWPATLVQPVGSPLSLECTVEGTSNPNLYWYRQAAGRGLQLLFYSVGIGQISSEVPQNLSASRPQDRQFILSSKKLLLSDSGFYLCAWNLAKSYNEQFFGPGTRLTVL.

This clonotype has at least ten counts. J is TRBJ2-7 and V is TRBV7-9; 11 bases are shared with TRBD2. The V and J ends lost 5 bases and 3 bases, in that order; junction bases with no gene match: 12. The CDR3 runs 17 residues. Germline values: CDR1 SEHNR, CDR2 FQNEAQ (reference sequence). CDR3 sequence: CASSQKRGTSGDYEQYF. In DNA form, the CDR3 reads TGTGCCAGCAGCCAGAAGAGAGGGACTAGCGGCGACTACGAGCAGTACTTC.

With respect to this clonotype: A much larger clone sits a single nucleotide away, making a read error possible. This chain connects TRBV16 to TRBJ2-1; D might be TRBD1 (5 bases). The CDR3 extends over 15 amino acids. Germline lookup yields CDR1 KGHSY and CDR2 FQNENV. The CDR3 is CVSSRNQGRYNEQFF. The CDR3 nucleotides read TGTGTCAGCAGCCGAAATCAGGGCCGTTACAATGAGCAGTTCTTC.

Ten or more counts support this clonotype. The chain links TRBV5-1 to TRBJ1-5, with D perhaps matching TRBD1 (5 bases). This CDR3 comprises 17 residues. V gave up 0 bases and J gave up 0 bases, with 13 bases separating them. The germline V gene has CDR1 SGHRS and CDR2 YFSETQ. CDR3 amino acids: CASSLDQGPYSNQPQHF. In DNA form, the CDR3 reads TGCGCCAGCAGCTTGGATCAGGGCCCTTATAGCAATCAGCCCCAGCATTTT.

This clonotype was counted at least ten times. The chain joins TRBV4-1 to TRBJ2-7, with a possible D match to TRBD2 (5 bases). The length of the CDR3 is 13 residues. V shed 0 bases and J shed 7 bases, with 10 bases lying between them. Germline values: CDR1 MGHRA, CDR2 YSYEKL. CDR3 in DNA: TGCGCCAGCAGCCAAGATAGGCGGAGGGAGCAGTACTTC. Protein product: CASSQDRRREQYF.

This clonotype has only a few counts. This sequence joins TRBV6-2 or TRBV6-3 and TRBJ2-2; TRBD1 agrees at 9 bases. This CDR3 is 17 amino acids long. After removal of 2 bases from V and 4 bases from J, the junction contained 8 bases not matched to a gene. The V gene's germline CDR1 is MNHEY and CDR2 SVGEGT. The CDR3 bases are TGTGCCAGCAGTTACGGATCAGGACAGGGGCGCACCGGGGAGCTGTTTTTT. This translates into CASSYGSGQGRTGELFF.

The CDR3 DNA follows: TGTGCCAGCAGTGACAGGGGCCAGAACACTGAAGCTTTCTTT. It yields the protein CASSDRGQNTEAFF. The chain is built from TRBV28 and TRBJ1-1, with 8 positions matching TRBD1. The CDR3 is made up of 14 amino acids. The V segment lost 5 bases and the J segment 1 base; nucleotides outside the gene matches: 3. The germline CDR1 and CDR2 sequences are MDHEN and SYDVKM.

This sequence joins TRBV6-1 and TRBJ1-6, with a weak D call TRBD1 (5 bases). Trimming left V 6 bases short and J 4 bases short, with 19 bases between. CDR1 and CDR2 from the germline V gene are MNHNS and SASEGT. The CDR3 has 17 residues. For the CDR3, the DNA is TGTGCCAGCAGGCAGACTCCCGGGACCTTTTATAATTCACCCCTCCACTTT. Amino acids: CASRQTPGTFYNSPLHF.

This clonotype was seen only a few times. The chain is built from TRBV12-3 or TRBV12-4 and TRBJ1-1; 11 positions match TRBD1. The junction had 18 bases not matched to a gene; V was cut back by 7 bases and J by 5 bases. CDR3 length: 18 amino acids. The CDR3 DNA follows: TGTGCCAGCACCTTCCTGGGGACAGGGGGGGCCCGTGGGACTGAAGCTTTCTTT. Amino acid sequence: CASTFLGTGGARGTEAFF.